This T cell receptor beta chain is from a study of T-cell memory formation after mild COVID-19. This clonotype occurred a few times. Germline V gives CDR1 LGHDT, CDR2 YNNKEL (reference sequence). The CDR3 covers 15 residues. V gave up 3 bases and J gave up 0 bases, with 11 bases separating them. TCRdb re-called the 5' RACE reads through MiXCR, storing one row per CDR3 protein. The sample holds 250,000 to 400,000 distinct CDR3 sequences; over 11% are singletons and the top ten take approximately 22%. This receptor was obtained from a man aged 18 to 30 who had mild COVID-19 (a few samples of this study predate the infection). Cell type and time point are not known. V is TRBV3-1 and J is TRBJ1-1; possible D gene TRBD1, 6 bases. The sample taken for sequencing was PBMCs or a T cell subset sorted from them (not recorded which). The CDR3 sequence is CASSQAPGVNTEAFF. The DNA of the CDR3 is TGTGCCAGCAGCCAGGCACCAGGGGTGAACACTGAAGCTTTCTTT.